The rows below give T cell receptor beta chains drawn from one sample of a study of OX40 agonist ivuxolimab in advanced cancers. The protocol was immunoSEQ multiplex PCR, while the TCRdb copy is restricted to in-frame clones and leaves out a portion. The sample lists roughly 70,000 clones, 70% to 90% occurring once. The source was CD4+ or CD8+ T cells sorted from blood, collected in a trial of the OX40 agonist ivuxolimab. All receptors derive from an adult with an advanced solid tumor such as melanoma, head and neck, liver or kidney cancer. Both conserved end residues are part of each CDR3. D genes are given only for firm matches. Only part of the rows carry a size: once, few, many, or a class if the clone is expanded.

CDR3nt: TGTGCCAGCAGGACCGGGACTAGCGGCGTCGGGGAGCTGTTTTTT
CDR3aa: CASRTGTSGVGELFF
j_gene: TRBJ2-2
v_gene: TRBV6-1
d_gene: TRBD2
abundance: .

CDR3nt: TGTGCCAGCAGTTTTAGTAGGGGGCGCGAGACCCAGTACTTC
CDR3aa: CASSFSRGRETQYF
j_gene: TRBJ2-5
v_gene: TRBV28
d_gene: TRBD1
abundance: .

CDR3nt: TGCGCCAGCAGCTTGTGGGGGACCTCTGGAAACACCATATATTTT
CDR3aa: CASSLWGTSGNTIYF
j_gene: TRBJ1-3
v_gene: TRBV5-1
d_gene: .
abundance: .

CDR3nt: TGTGCCAGCAGCCTCGGGACTAGCGGTGGAGATACGCAGTATTTT
CDR3aa: CASSLGTSGGDTQYF
j_gene: TRBJ2-3
v_gene: TRBV5-4
d_gene: TRBD2
abundance: .

CDR3nt: TGCAGTGGGACAGGGTTTGGACGTGAACGAATAAGCACTGAAGCTTTCTTT
CDR3aa: CSGTGFGRERISTEAFF
j_gene: TRBJ1-1
v_gene: TRBV29-1
d_gene: TRBD1
abundance: once

CDR3nt: TGTGCCAGCAGTCCCGGGCCGGAGGATGCAGATACGCAGTATTTT
CDR3aa: CASSPGPEDADTQYF
j_gene: TRBJ2-3
v_gene: TRBV5-5
d_gene: .
abundance: .

CDR3nt: TGTGCCAGCAGTTACGACTGGGGACGCCAAGATACGCAGTATTTT
CDR3aa: CASSYDWGRQDTQYF
j_gene: TRBJ2-3
v_gene: TRBV6-6
d_gene: .
abundance: .

CDR3nt: TGTGCCACCAGCAGAGATAGAAGACTAGCTTACAATGAGCAGTTCTTC
CDR3aa: CATSRDRRLAYNEQFF
j_gene: TRBJ2-1
v_gene: TRBV15
d_gene: TRBD2
abundance: .

CDR3nt: TGTGCCAGCAGCTTAGTTCAGGTTGGCGAGCAGTACTTC
CDR3aa: CASSLVQVGEQYF
j_gene: TRBJ2-7
v_gene: TRBV11-2
d_gene: .
abundance: .

CDR3nt: TGCGCCAGCAGCTTGCATGGGGGCCCTAGTGAAGCTTTCTTT
CDR3aa: CASSLHGGPSEAFF
j_gene: TRBJ1-1
v_gene: TRBV5-1
d_gene: .
abundance: once

CDR3nt: TGCGCCAGCAGCCCCCCGGGGGCGGAAGGCTACACCTTC
CDR3aa: CASSPPGAEGYTF
j_gene: TRBJ1-2
v_gene: TRBV5-1
d_gene: .
abundance: .

CDR3nt: TGTGCCAGCAGACCACTAGCGGGAGGTTACAATGAGCAGTTCTTC
CDR3aa: CASRPLAGGYNEQFF
j_gene: TRBJ2-1
v_gene: TRBV2
d_gene: TRBD2
abundance: .

CDR3nt: TGTGCCAGCAGCTTCAGGGGGCGGGAGGACACTGAAGCTTTCTTT
CDR3aa: CASSFRGREDTEAFF
j_gene: TRBJ1-1
v_gene: TRBV7-8
d_gene: TRBD1
abundance: .

CDR3nt: TGTGCCAGCTCACCAATCACAGGGGGGTACGAGCAGTACTTC
CDR3aa: CASSPITGGYEQYF
j_gene: TRBJ2-7
v_gene: TRBV18
d_gene: TRBD1
abundance: .

CDR3nt: TGCGCCAGCATTGGGGTTGGGAACACTGAAGCTTTCTTT
CDR3aa: CASIGVGNTEAFF
j_gene: TRBJ1-1
v_gene: TRBV10-2
d_gene: .
abundance: .

CDR3nt: TGTGCCAGCAGTTTGAGCGGGACAGATACGCAGTATTTT
CDR3aa: CASSLSGTDTQYF
j_gene: TRBJ2-3
v_gene: TRBV28
d_gene: .
abundance: .

CDR3nt: TGTGCCACCAGCAGAGATAACAGGGGCCTAGGGGAGCAGTACTTC
CDR3aa: CATSRDNRGLGEQYF
j_gene: TRBJ2-7
v_gene: TRBV15
d_gene: TRBD1
abundance: once

CDR3nt: TGTGCCAGCAGTGAAACAGGGGTGAGCAATCAGCCCCAGCATTTT
CDR3aa: CASSETGVSNQPQHF
j_gene: TRBJ1-5
v_gene: TRBV2
d_gene: TRBD1
abundance: once

CDR3nt: TGCAGCGTCTGGGGTGACAGGGGGTCGAACGAGCAGTACTTC
CDR3aa: CSVWGDRGSNEQYF
j_gene: TRBJ2-7
v_gene: TRBV29-1
d_gene: TRBD1
abundance: .

CDR3nt: TGTGCCAGCAGTTCTAGCGGGAGGCCTCTCGACGAGCAGTACTTC
CDR3aa: CASSSSGRPLDEQYF
j_gene: TRBJ2-7
v_gene: TRBV13
d_gene: TRBD2
abundance: few

CDR3nt: TGTGCCAGCTCACCACTGCCAGCTAGCACAGATACGCAGTATTTT
CDR3aa: CASSPLPASTDTQYF
j_gene: TRBJ2-3
v_gene: TRBV18
d_gene: .
abundance: .

CDR3nt: TGTGCCAGCAGTTACAGGGGACCCGCGGGGGGAAACACCATATATTTT
CDR3aa: CASSYRGPAGGNTIYF
j_gene: TRBJ1-3
v_gene: TRBV6-5
d_gene: .
abundance: .

CDR3nt: TGCGCCAGCAGCTTACGGACAGGGGGCCTTGAGACCCAGTACTTC
CDR3aa: CASSLRTGGLETQYF
j_gene: TRBJ2-5
v_gene: TRBV5-1
d_gene: TRBD1
abundance: .

CDR3nt: TGTGCCAGCAGCATTCCAGGAGGCCAAAACATTCAGTACTTC
CDR3aa: CASSIPGGQNIQYF
j_gene: TRBJ2-4
v_gene: TRBV5-4
d_gene: .
abundance: .

CDR3nt: TGTGCCACCGGGACTAGCGGATACAATGAGCAGTTCTTC
CDR3aa: CATGTSGYNEQFF
j_gene: TRBJ2-1
v_gene: TRBV2
d_gene: TRBD2
abundance: .

CDR3nt: TGTGCCACTAGTGAGAGCGTAAGCTCCTACGAGCAGTACTTC
CDR3aa: CATSESVSSYEQYF
j_gene: TRBJ2-7
v_gene: TRBV19
d_gene: .
abundance: .

CDR3nt: TGTGCCAGCAGGGGAGTTGGAACTGAAGCTTTCTTT
CDR3aa: CASRGVGTEAFF
j_gene: TRBJ1-1
v_gene: TRBV25-1
d_gene: .
abundance: few

CDR3nt: TGTGCCAGCAGGGACAGGGTTTTCACCGGGGAGCTGTTTTTT
CDR3aa: CASRDRVFTGELFF
j_gene: TRBJ2-2
v_gene: TRBV6-1
d_gene: TRBD1
abundance: .

CDR3nt: TGTGCCAGTAGTACCCGACGGGGCAATCAGCCCCAGCATTTT
CDR3aa: CASSTRRGNQPQHF
j_gene: TRBJ1-5
v_gene: TRBV19
d_gene: .
abundance: .

CDR3nt: TGTGCCAGCAATGGGGCCGGGGTAGCGAGAGCCTACGAGCAGTACTTC
CDR3aa: CASNGAGVARAYEQYF
j_gene: TRBJ2-7
v_gene: TRBV28
d_gene: .
abundance: .

CDR3nt: TGCGCCAGCAGCAGGCTAGCGGGAGTGGGGAACGAGCAGTACTTC
CDR3aa: CASSRLAGVGNEQYF
j_gene: TRBJ2-7
v_gene: TRBV5-1
d_gene: TRBD2
abundance: .

CDR3nt: TGTGCCAGCAGGATCAGCGATACAGGGGAGCAGTACTTC
CDR3aa: CASRISDTGEQYF
j_gene: TRBJ2-7
v_gene: TRBV6-5
d_gene: .
abundance: .

CDR3nt: TGTGCCAGCACCCCAGGACAGGGGGAACGTGGGGCCAACGTCCTGACTTTC
CDR3aa: CASTPGQGERGANVLTF
j_gene: TRBJ2-6
v_gene: TRBV2
d_gene: TRBD1
abundance: .

CDR3nt: TGCGCCAGCAGCGCTGGTAGGGGAGGGCCGGGTCTCTCAGATACGCAGTATTTT
CDR3aa: CASSAGRGGPGLSDTQYF
j_gene: TRBJ2-3
v_gene: TRBV4-1
d_gene: TRBD2
abundance: .

CDR3nt: TGTGCCAGCAGTTGGGGGGCCACAACCAAAAACATTCAGTACTTC
CDR3aa: CASSWGATTKNIQYF
j_gene: TRBJ2-4
v_gene: TRBV27
d_gene: .
abundance: few

CDR3nt: TGCGCCAGCAGCCACGAAGACAGAAGCACAGATACGCAGTATTTT
CDR3aa: CASSHEDRSTDTQYF
j_gene: TRBJ2-3
v_gene: TRBV5-1
d_gene: .
abundance: .

CDR3nt: TGTGCCAGCAGCGGCGGGACTAGCGTGTCCTACGAGCAGTACTTC
CDR3aa: CASSGGTSVSYEQYF
j_gene: TRBJ2-7
v_gene: TRBV5-4
d_gene: TRBD2
abundance: .

CDR3nt: TGTGCCAGCAGCTTAGACGAGGGGAAGACCCAGTACTTC
CDR3aa: CASSLDEGKTQYF
j_gene: TRBJ2-5
v_gene: TRBV7-6
d_gene: .
abundance: .

CDR3nt: TGTGCCAGCAGCTTAATTGGAGACCCCCACACCGGGGAGCTGTTTTTT
CDR3aa: CASSLIGDPHTGELFF
j_gene: TRBJ2-2
v_gene: TRBV11-3
d_gene: .
abundance: .

CDR3nt: TGTGCCAGCACGGAGGGCGTAGAGACTGAAGCTTTCTTT
CDR3aa: CASTEGVETEAFF
j_gene: TRBJ1-1
v_gene: TRBV28
d_gene: .
abundance: .

CDR3nt: TGCAGCGTTTCAGGGTTGCAGGCCTACGAGCAGTACTTC
CDR3aa: CSVSGLQAYEQYF
j_gene: TRBJ2-7
v_gene: TRBV29-1
d_gene: .
abundance: .

CDR3nt: TGTGCCTGGAGTGTGTTAGCGGGCGGCGAAAAACTGTTTTTT
CDR3aa: CAWSVLAGGEKLFF
j_gene: TRBJ1-4
v_gene: TRBV30
d_gene: .
abundance: .

CDR3nt: TGCGCCAGCAGCCCTTCCGGGACAGAAAGGTACAATGAGCAGTTCTTC
CDR3aa: CASSPSGTERYNEQFF
j_gene: TRBJ2-1
v_gene: TRBV5-1
d_gene: TRBD1
abundance: .

CDR3nt: TGTGCCAGCAACCCACTGGACAGCCAAGAGACCCAGTACTTC
CDR3aa: CASNPLDSQETQYF
j_gene: TRBJ2-5
v_gene: TRBV7-9
d_gene: .
abundance: .

CDR3nt: TGTGCCAGCCTTAGGGTAGCGGGGATCCGCGAGACCCAGTACTTC
CDR3aa: CASLRVAGIRETQYF
j_gene: TRBJ2-5
v_gene: TRBV2
d_gene: TRBD2
abundance: .

CDR3nt: TGCGCCAGCAGACCGGAGGGACAGGGTGGCTACACCTTC
CDR3aa: CASRPEGQGGYTF
j_gene: TRBJ1-2
v_gene: TRBV5-1
d_gene: TRBD1
abundance: .

CDR3nt: TGTGCCTGGAGTGGGTCAGCGGGAGGGCTTACAGAGCAGTTCTTC
CDR3aa: CAWSGSAGGLTEQFF
j_gene: TRBJ2-1
v_gene: TRBV30
d_gene: TRBD2
abundance: .

CDR3nt: TGTGCCAGCTCACCAAACAGGGGGCTAGGCACAGATACGCAGTATTTT
CDR3aa: CASSPNRGLGTDTQYF
j_gene: TRBJ2-3
v_gene: TRBV18
d_gene: TRBD1
abundance: .

CDR3nt: TGCGCCAGCAGCTTTGGACTAGCGGGCCTCAATGAGCAGTTCTTC
CDR3aa: CASSFGLAGLNEQFF
j_gene: TRBJ2-1
v_gene: TRBV5-1
d_gene: TRBD2
abundance: .

CDR3nt: TGCGCCAGCAGCTTGAGGGACGAGCAGTACTTC
CDR3aa: CASSLRDEQYF
j_gene: TRBJ2-7
v_gene: TRBV5-1
d_gene: .
abundance: once

CDR3nt: TGCGCCAGCAGCTTGGCAGGCCTCGCGCCCCAGCATTTT
CDR3aa: CASSLAGLAPQHF
j_gene: TRBJ1-5
v_gene: TRBV5-1
d_gene: .
abundance: .

CDR3nt: TGTGCCAGCAGCAACAGGGTTGTAGAGACCCAGTACTTC
CDR3aa: CASSNRVVETQYF
j_gene: TRBJ2-5
v_gene: TRBV11-2
d_gene: .
abundance: .

CDR3nt: TGTGCCAGCAGCTCCACGGGACCAGAAGCTTTCTTT
CDR3aa: CASSSTGPEAFF
j_gene: TRBJ1-1
v_gene: TRBV9
d_gene: .
abundance: once

CDR3nt: TGTGCCAGCAGCTTAGGGGAGGGCTATGGCTACACCTTC
CDR3aa: CASSLGEGYGYTF
j_gene: TRBJ1-2
v_gene: TRBV5-6
d_gene: .
abundance: .

CDR3nt: TGTGCCAGCAGCTTAGATAGGGGGGGGCTGGGTGAGCAGTACTTC
CDR3aa: CASSLDRGGLGEQYF
j_gene: TRBJ2-7
v_gene: TRBV7-2
d_gene: .
abundance: .